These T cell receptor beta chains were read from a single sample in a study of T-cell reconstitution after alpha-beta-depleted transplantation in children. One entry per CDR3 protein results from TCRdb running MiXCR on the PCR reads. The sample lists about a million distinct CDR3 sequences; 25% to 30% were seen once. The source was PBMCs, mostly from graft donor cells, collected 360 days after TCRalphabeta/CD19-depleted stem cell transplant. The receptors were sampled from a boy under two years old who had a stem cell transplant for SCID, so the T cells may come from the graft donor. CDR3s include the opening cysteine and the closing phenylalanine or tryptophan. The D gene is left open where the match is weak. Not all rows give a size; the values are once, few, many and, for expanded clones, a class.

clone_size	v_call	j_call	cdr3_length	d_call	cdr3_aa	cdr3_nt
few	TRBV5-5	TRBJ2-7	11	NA	CASQVDYEQYF	TGTGCCAGCCAGGTAGACTACGAGCAGTACTTC
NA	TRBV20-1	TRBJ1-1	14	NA	CSARVPQGGGEAFF	TGCAGTGCTAGAGTCCCCCAGGGCGGGGGAGAAGCTTTCTTT
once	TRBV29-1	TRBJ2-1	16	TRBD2	CSVERDTSGGTGEQFF	TGCAGCGTTGAGAGGGATACTAGCGGGGGGACCGGTGAGCAGTTCTTC
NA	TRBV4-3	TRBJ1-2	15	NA	CASSQNAGINYGYTF	TGCGCCAGCAGCCAGAACGCAGGGATTAACTATGGCTACACCTTC
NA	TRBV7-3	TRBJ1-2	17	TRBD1	CASSLRDRAVWNYGYTF	TGTGCCAGCAGCTTAAGGGACAGGGCGGTATGGAACTATGGCTACACCTTC
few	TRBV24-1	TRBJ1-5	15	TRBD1	CATSTGGYSNQPQHF	TGTGCCACCAGTACAGGGGGATATAGCAATCAGCCCCAGCATTTT
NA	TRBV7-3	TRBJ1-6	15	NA	CASSLQGAPNSPLHF	TGTGCCAGCAGCTTGCAGGGTGCTCCTAATTCACCCCTCCACTTT
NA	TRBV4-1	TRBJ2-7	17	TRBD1	CASSQEVRTGKSGEQYF	TGCGCCAGCAGCCAAGAAGTTCGGACAGGGAAGAGTGGCGAGCAGTACTTC
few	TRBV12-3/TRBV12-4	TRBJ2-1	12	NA	CASSLKTGEQFF	TGTGCCAGCAGTTTAAAAACGGGGGAGCAGTTCTTC
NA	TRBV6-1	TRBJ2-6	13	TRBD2	CASRGGGANVLTF	TGTGCCAGCAGGGGAGGGGGGGCCAACGTCCTGACTTTC
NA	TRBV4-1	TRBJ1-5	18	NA	CASSQEWVNSRLGQPQHF	TGCGCCAGCAGCCAAGAATGGGTGAATTCACGACTAGGTCAGCCCCAGCATTTT
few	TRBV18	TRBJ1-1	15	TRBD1	CASSPGTELNTEAFF	TGTGCCAGCTCACCTGGGACAGAGTTGAACACTGAAGCTTTCTTT
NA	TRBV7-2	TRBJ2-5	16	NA	CASSLAVTTGQETQYF	TGTGCCAGCAGCTTAGCTGTGACGACAGGACAAGAGACCCAGTACTTC
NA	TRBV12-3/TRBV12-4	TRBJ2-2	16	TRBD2	CASSRLSGGLNRELFF	TGTGCCAGCAGTCGTCTGAGCGGGGGGCTTAATCGGGAGCTGTTTTTT
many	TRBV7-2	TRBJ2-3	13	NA	CASSLAYGDTQYF	TGTGCCAGCAGCTTAGCCTATGGAGATACGCAGTATTTT
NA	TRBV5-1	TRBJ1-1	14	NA	CASSLVAGSTEAFF	TGCGCCAGCAGCTTGGTTGCGGGGAGCACTGAAGCTTTCTTT
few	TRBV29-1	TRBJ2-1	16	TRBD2	CSVDGLAGGLGNEQFF	TGCAGCGTTGATGGGCTAGCGGGGGGGCTAGGCAATGAGCAGTTCTTC
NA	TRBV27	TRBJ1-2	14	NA	CASSFSGAVYGYTF	TGTGCCAGCAGTTTCTCCGGGGCAGTCTATGGCTACACCTTC
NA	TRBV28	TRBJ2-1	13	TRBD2	CASQRGEYNEQFF	TGTGCCAGTCAGCGGGGAGAGTACAATGAGCAGTTCTTC
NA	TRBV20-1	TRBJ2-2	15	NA	CSARRAGSAAGELFF	TGCAGTGCTAGGAGGGCCGGTAGCGCGGCCGGGGAGCTGTTTTTT
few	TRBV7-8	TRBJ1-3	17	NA	CASSLVATNPSGNTIYF	TGTGCCAGCAGCTTAGTCGCAACCAACCCCTCTGGAAACACCATATATTTT
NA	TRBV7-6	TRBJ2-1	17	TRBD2	CASSLAVSGRNYNEQFF	TGTGCCAGCAGCTTAGCGGTCAGCGGGAGAAACTACAATGAGCAGTTCTTC